The 7 T cell receptor beta chains reported below all come from one sample, sequenced in a study of a mutant IDH1 vaccine in newly diagnosed glioma. Described time point: baseline, week 1 (first vaccination visit). Specified treatment: pre-vaccination baseline after standard-of-care therapy. The data were produced by immunoSEQ multiplex PCR, yet TCRdb's version contains in-frame clones alone and is incomplete. This repertoire shows around 50,000 clones, 75% to 90% found once; its top ten account for around 2.5%. Sample: PBMCs, taken from a glioma patient treated with radiotherapy, temozolomide or both. These receptors all come from a man aged 35 to 55 with glioma.

The CDR3 DNA reads as TGTGCCAGCAGCAGAGGAGTTCGGGGAGGGAGTGGGGCCAACGTCCTGACTTTC. Amino acid sequence: CASSRGVRGGSGANVLTF. The J gene is TRBJ2-6, the V gene TRBV7-7; 7 bases line up with TRBD2. The length of the CDR3 is 18 residues. V lost 5 bases and J lost 3; bases outside the gene matches: 13. Germline V gives CDR1 SSHAT, CDR2 FNYEAQ (reference sequence). Full variable domain (remainder filled in from reference TRBV7-7 and TRBJ2-6): GAGVSQSPRYKVTKRGQDVTLRCDPISSHATLYWYQQALGQGPEFLTYFNYEAQPDKSGLPSDRFSAERPEGSISTLTIQRTEQRDSAMYRCASSRGVRGGSGANVLTFGAGSRLTVL.

The chain has TRBV7-2 and TRBJ2-1; D remains unclear. The length of the CDR3 is 13 residues. Trimming removed 3 bases from V and 13 bases from J, with 16 bases in between. The germline V gene has CDR1 SGHTA and CDR2 FQGNSA. CDR3 sequence: CASSFVERDSQFF. Written as DNA, the CDR3 is TGTGCCAGCAGCTTCGTCGAGCGAGACTCTCAGTTCTTC.

This clone has only a few counts. The chain recombines TRBV4-3 with TRBJ2-3, with D possibly being TRBD2 (6 bases). The germline V and J ends were trimmed by 0 bases and 13 bases, with 20 bases remaining between them. The CDR3 spans 15 residues. Germline V gene lookup returns CDR1 LGHNA and CDR2 YSLEER. CDR3 coding DNA: TGCGCCAGCAGCCAAGATTCGGGGACTCTACGTGTTGAGTATTTT. Protein: CASSQDSGTLRVEYF.

This chain joins TRBV4-2 and TRBJ2-2; 14 bases fit TRBD2. Germline V gene lookup returns CDR1 LGHNA and CDR2 YNFKEQ. V lost 8 bases to trimming and J lost 8 bases; unmatched junction nucleotides: 10. CDR3 size: 16 residues. In nucleotides, the CDR3 is TGTGCCAGCTCGGGGTGGGGACTAGCGGGAGCGGGGGAGCTGTTTTTT. Its protein product is CASSGWGLAGAGELFF.

The chain has TRBV4-2 and TRBJ1-5; D unclear. The CDR3 sequence is 17 residues long. Germline CDR1 and CDR2: LGHNA and YNFKEQ. V was shortened by 5 bases and J by 9 bases, with 26 bases between the two germline ends. The CDR3 sequence is CASSDARGIQGRSPQHF. The CDR3 DNA sequence: TGTGCCAGCAGCGACGCTCGGGGAATACAAGGGCGATCGCCCCAGCATTTT.

The rearrangement joins TRBV7-2 to TRBJ1-2; maybe TRBD1 (6 bases). V gave up 2 bases and J gave up 8 bases, with 18 bases separating them. The CDR3 runs to 15 residues. Germline V gene sequence: CDR1 SGHTA, CDR2 FQGNSA. Here the CDR3 reads CASSLSAQGMEGYTF. CDR3 DNA: TGTGCCAGCAGCTTAAGTGCACAGGGAATGGAAGGCTACACCTTC.

This clone was seen once. The rearrangement links TRBV28 to TRBJ1-5; 9 bases are shared with TRBD1. V lost 11 bases to trimming and J lost 7 bases; unmatched junction nucleotides: 12. CDR1 MDHEN and CDR2 SYDVKM come from the germline V gene. The CDR3 runs to 14 residues. CDR3 in DNA: TGTGCCGCACGGGGGACAGGGATTCTCCAGCCCCAGCATTTT. Translating gives CAARGTGILQPQHF.